A selection of T cell receptor beta chains follows, all from one sample in a study of blood T cell repertoires in COVID-19. Here immunoSEQ multiplex PCR was the method, and the copy in TCRdb shows in-frame clones only, minus some. The sample shows roughly 380,000 clones, about 89% of them seen only once. Specimen: PBMCs or T cells enriched from blood (not recorded which). The receptor set was obtained from a man in his thirties or forties who had recovered from COVID-19. The CDR3 runs from the conserved cysteine through the conserved F or W. The order of the fields is D gene, clone size, V gene, J gene, CDR3 DNA, CDR3 protein. D genes are given only for firm matches. Only some rows state a clone size, as once, few, many or a class for expanded clones.

TRBD1	.	TRBV5-1	TRBJ1-1	TGCGCCAGCAGCTGGGACAGGGATCTGAGGAGCACTGAAGCTTTCTTT	CASSWDRDLRSTEAFF
TRBD1	once	TRBV30	TRBJ2-2	TGTGCCTGGAGGGAAGGGACAGGGTACCCCGGGGAGCTGTTTTTT	CAWREGTGYPGELFF
TRBD1	.	TRBV5-1	TRBJ1-2	TGCGCCAGCAGCTCGAAACAGGGGTTCACTAACTATGGCTACACCTTC	CASSSKQGFTNYGYTF
.	.	TRBV30	TRBJ1-5	TGTGCCTGGAGAAGTCACTACGGCTCCCAGGGGAGCAATCAGCCCCAGCATTTT	CAWRSHYGSQGSNQPQHF
.	.	TRBV4-1	TRBJ1-2	TGCGCCAGCAGCCAAGAGAGGGACACCTATGGCTACACCTTC	CASSQERDTYGYTF
TRBD1	once	TRBV27	TRBJ2-5	TGTGCCAGCAGCCTACAGGGGCGAGCTCTGGAGACCCAGTACTTC	CASSLQGRALETQYF
TRBD2	.	TRBV10-2	TRBJ2-2	TGCGCCAGCAGCCGACTAGCGGGGGGCGGAGCCGGGGAGCTGTTTTTT	CASSRLAGGGAGELFF
.	.	TRBV11-2	TRBJ1-3	TGTGCCAGCAGCTTAAGCAGGGCTGGAAACACCATATATTTT	CASSLSRAGNTIYF
TRBD1	.	TRBV30	TRBJ1-2	TGTGCCTGGAGTCGGGGACAGGGGAGACTTTATGGCTACACCTTC	CAWSRGQGRLYGYTF
.	once	TRBV25-1	TRBJ2-7	TGTGCCAGCAGTTACAGGAACTCCTACGAGCAGTACTTC	CASSYRNSYEQYF
.	.	TRBV18	TRBJ1-3	TGTGCCAGCTCACCAGAGAGGTCTGGAAACACCATATATTTT	CASSPERSGNTIYF
.	.	TRBV27	TRBJ1-6	TGTGCCAGCAGTTTCCGATTAGGGGATTCACCCCTCCACTTT	CASSFRLGDSPLHF
TRBD1	.	TRBV12-3/TRBV12-4	TRBJ1-2	TGTGCCAGCAGCCCAGCCGGGACAGGGGGCTACACCTTC	CASSPAGTGGYTF
TRBD1	.	TRBV4-2	TRBJ2-5	TGTGCCAGCAGCCAAGATCCCGGACAGGGAGAGACCCAGTACTTC	CASSQDPGQGETQYF
.	.	TRBV7-2	TRBJ1-6	TGTGCCAGCAGCTTGAATCCCAGTATCTCCTATAATTCACCCCTCCACTTT	CASSLNPSISYNSPLHF
.	.	TRBV14	TRBJ1-1	TGTGCCAGCAGCCAAGATTGGTCATCGCGCGGGGGAGCTTTCTTT	CASSQDWSSRGGAFF
.	.	TRBV29-1	TRBJ1-1	TGCAGCGTTGTCCGGACAAATTTGAACACTGAAGCTTTCTTT	CSVVRTNLNTEAFF
TRBD1	.	TRBV2	TRBJ1-2	TGTGCCTGGTTCGACAGGGTAGATGGCTACACCTTC	CAWFDRVDGYTF
.	.	TRBV12-3/TRBV12-4	TRBJ2-1	TGTGCCAGCAGTCTAACCAATGAGCAGTTCTTC	CASSLTNEQFF
.	.	TRBV10-3	TRBJ1-4	TGTGCCATCAGGAAGACAGGAGTTAATGAAAAACTGTTTTTT	CAIRKTGVNEKLFF
.	.	TRBV5-1	TRBJ2-5	TGCGCCACTTCGCATGGGCTAGCGTCGGCGGAAGGGCAAGAGACCCAGTACTTC	CATSHGLASAEGQETQYF
TRBD1	.	TRBV27	TRBJ2-7	TGTGCCAGCAGTACCAACAGGGGGCTAAACGAGCAGTACTTC	CASSTNRGLNEQYF
.	.	TRBV10-1	TRBJ2-5	TGCGCCAGCAGTGGTGGGCTATTAGAGACCCAGTACTTC	CASSGGLLETQYF
TRBD1	.	TRBV5-4	TRBJ2-7	TGTGCCAGCAGCTTGTCGGGACAGTATGCGAGCTCCTACGAGCAGTACTTC	CASSLSGQYASSYEQYF